The clone carrying this T cell receptor (beta chain) was counted a few times. The sample belongs to a study of blood T cells in healthy people across ages. The CDR3 has 14 amino acids. Looked up from germline, CDR1 is SGDLS and CDR2 is YYNGEE. Deletions cut 3 bases from V and 2 bases from J, with 12 bases between. The second PCR ran about 6 to 12 cycles with a sample-barcoded 5' primer and J-beta primers. TCRdb re-called the 5' RACE reads with MiXCR, one entry per CDR3 protein. The table records hundreds of thousands of distinct CDR3 sequences, 43% of them present only once. The study recruited healthy Caucasian donors from Russia who were aged roughly 6 to 90.

The rearrangement joins TRBV9 to TRBJ2-7; no clear D gene. Sequenced input: blood. The receptor comes from a woman aged 55-70 years in good health. The CDR3 loop is CASSEASFTYEQYF. The CDR3 DNA follows: TGTGCCAGCAGCGAAGCTAGTTTCACCTACGAGCAGTACTTC.